These 14 T cell receptor beta chains originate from one sample sequenced in a study of Ad26.COV2.S vaccination and SARS-CoV-2 variants. Sequencing was performed with immunoSEQ multiplex PCR; in TCRdb, only in-frame clones are kept and a portion is missing. The repertoire holds about 450,000 clones, with 89% as singletons. Treatment of the sample: some 20 received Ad26.COV2.S at low or high dose, single or two shots; several received placebo; per-sample allocation not given. Each sample was drawn 63 days after the first injection (of vaccine or placebo). Sample: peripheral blood, taken in a trial of Ad26.COV2.S vaccine versus placebo. These receptors were obtained from a person between 18 and 60 years old who received the Ad26.COV2.S COVID-19 vaccine or a placebo.

The V call is TRBV28, the J call TRBJ1-2, with D unresolved. From germline, CDR1 is MDHEN and CDR2 SYDVKM. Trimming pared 3 bases from V and 5 bases from J, leaving 10 bases between. The CDR3 length is 13 residues. The CDR3 DNA reads TGTGCCAGCAGTTTCCGGACCTTGTATGGCTACACCTTC. Its protein is CASSFRTLYGYTF.

The table lists this clone with a few counts. The V and J genes are TRBV7-3 and TRBJ1-6; D is undetermined. Germline V gene lookup returns CDR1 SGHTA and CDR2 FQGTGA. CDR3 size: 12 residues. V was cut by 5 bases and J by 7 bases, with 6 bases left in between. The DNA of the CDR3 is TGTGCCAGCAGCACGGGGAATTCACCCCTCCACTTT. This codes for CASSTGNSPLHF.

V and J are TRBV6-5 and TRBJ1-4; unclear D gene. Germline V lookup: CDR1 MNHEY, CDR2 SVGAGI. CDR3 size: 14 residues. V lost 5 bases, J lost 5 bases, and 12 bases lay in between. CDR3 DNA: TGTGCCAGCAGTCCGGACGGAACGAATGAAAAACTGTTTTTT. Its translation: CASSPDGTNEKLFF.

The chain employs TRBV28 and TRBJ2-3; 10 bases are shared with TRBD2. Looked up from germline, CDR1 is MDHEN and CDR2 is SYDVKM. This CDR3 contains 14 residues. After removal of 7 bases from V and 8 bases from J, the junction contained 9 bases not matched to a gene. The CDR3 region is CASKSGGALFTQYF. As DNA, the CDR3 is TGTGCCAGCAAGAGCGGGGGGGCCCTGTTTACGCAGTATTTT.

This chain links TRBV7-2 with TRBJ1-3; D remains unclear. CDR3 length: 14 amino acids. Germline-derived CDR1 and CDR2 are SGHTA and FQGNSA. The ends were cut back, 3 bases at V and 0 bases at J, with 6 bases in the middle. For the CDR3, the DNA is TGTGCCAGCAGCTTTGGCAGCTCTGGAAACACCATATATTTT. Translated: CASSFGSSGNTIYF.

The CDR3 DNA follows: TGTGCCAGTGACAGTTCTAACTATGGCTACACCTTC. This gives the protein CASDSSNYGYTF. The chain couples TRBV2 to TRBJ1-2, with a possible D match to TRBD1 (5 bases). CDR1 and CDR2 (germline): SNHLY, FYNNEI. V was shortened by 9 bases and J by 0 bases, with 8 bases between the two germline ends. The CDR3 sequence is 12 residues long.

The V call is TRBV5-4, the J call TRBJ1-6, with 7 bases fitting TRBD1. This CDR3 region has 14 residues. With 0 bases clipped from V and 10 bases from J, the junction kept 4 bases outside the gene matches. The germline CDR1 and CDR2 sequences are SGHNT and YYREEE (reference sequence). CDR3 amino acids: CASSLDRGGSPLHF. The CDR3 nucleotides read TGTGCCAGCAGCTTGGACAGGGGAGGATCACCCCTCCACTTT.

The chain couples TRBV6-6 to TRBJ1-2; 7 nucleotides line up with TRBD1. V shed 5 bases, J shed 6 bases, and the junction held 6 bases outside the gene matches. The CDR3 length is 13 residues. Germline V gives CDR1 MNHNY, CDR2 SVGAGI (reference sequence). CDR3 protein: CASSRDSSHGYTF. The CDR3 coding sequence is TGTGCCAGCAGTAGGGACAGTTCTCATGGCTACACCTTC.

CDR3 nucleotides: TGTGCTAGTGGTCCCTCGCAGGGGACGGACTATGGCTACACCTTC. Protein product: CASGPSQGTDYGYTF. V is TRBV12-5 and J is TRBJ1-2; tentatively, D is TRBD1 (6 bases). This CDR3 contains 15 residues. The germline V gene encodes CDR1 LGHNT and CDR2 FRNRAP. V was clipped by 5 bases and J by 3 bases, with 16 bases between them.

This rearrangement joins TRBV18 to TRBJ2-5; 12 nucleotides align to TRBD2. The J segment lost 3 bases and the V segment lost 4 bases, leaving 9 bases of the junction unmatched. Germline lookup yields CDR1 KGHSH and CDR2 LQKENI. The CDR3 covers 17 residues. The CDR3 protein is CASSLRPRTSGEETQYF. Written as DNA, the CDR3 is TGTGCCAGCTCACTAAGGCCCCGGACTAGCGGGGAAGAGACCCAGTACTTC.

The chain links TRBV19 to TRBJ2-4, with TRBD1 as a possible D gene (6 bases). Per germline, CDR1 LNHDA and CDR2 SQIVND (reference sequence). The CDR3 totals 16 residues. V was cut by 5 bases and J by 5 bases, with 19 bases left in between. The CDR3 sequence is CASSLRGTGIENIQYF. The CDR3 region has the DNA TGTGCCAGTAGTCTCAGGGGAACGGGGATCGAAAACATTCAGTACTTC.

Worth noting for this clone: At one end, the junction sequence differs from germline, possibly due to a read error. The J gene is TRBJ2-7, the V gene TRBV5-6; 7 nucleotides line up with TRBD1. The length of the CDR3 is 16 residues. Germline V gene sequence: CDR1 SGHDT, CDR2 YYEEEE. The CDR3 loop reads CASSLALGTASFEQYF. The CDR3 coding sequence is TGTGCCAGCAGCTTGGCCTTAGGGACAGCTTCCTTCGAGCAGTACTTC. Full variable domain (rest looked up from reference TRBV5-6 and TRBJ2-7): DAGVTQSPTHLIKTRGQQVTLRCSPKSGHDTVSWYQQALGQGPQFIFQYYEEEERQRGNFPDRFSGHQFPNYSSELNVNALLLGDSALYLCASSLALGTASFEQYFGPGTRLTVT.

The rearrangement joins TRBV4-2 to TRBJ2-3; 8 bases match TRBD1. Germline assignment: CDR1 LGHNA and CDR2 YNFKEQ. The V gene end was trimmed by 3 bases and the J gene end by 6 bases; junction bases not matched to a gene: 8. The CDR3 runs to 15 residues. The CDR3 DNA reads as TGTGCCAGCAGCCAGCGGGACAGGAATTTCGATACGCAGTATTTT. Translated: CASSQRDRNFDTQYF.

This clone was recorded only once. The chain combines TRBV7-6 with TRBJ2-3; 7 bases agree with TRBD2. The V gene end was trimmed by 1 base and the J gene end by 2 bases; junction bases not matched to a gene: 12. Looked up from germline, CDR1 is SGHVS and CDR2 is FNYEAQ. This CDR3 region has 18 residues. The CDR3 spells CASSLVPGLDPSTDTQYF. CDR3 DNA sequence: TGTGCCAGCAGCTTAGTCCCTGGACTAGACCCTTCCACAGATACGCAGTATTTT.